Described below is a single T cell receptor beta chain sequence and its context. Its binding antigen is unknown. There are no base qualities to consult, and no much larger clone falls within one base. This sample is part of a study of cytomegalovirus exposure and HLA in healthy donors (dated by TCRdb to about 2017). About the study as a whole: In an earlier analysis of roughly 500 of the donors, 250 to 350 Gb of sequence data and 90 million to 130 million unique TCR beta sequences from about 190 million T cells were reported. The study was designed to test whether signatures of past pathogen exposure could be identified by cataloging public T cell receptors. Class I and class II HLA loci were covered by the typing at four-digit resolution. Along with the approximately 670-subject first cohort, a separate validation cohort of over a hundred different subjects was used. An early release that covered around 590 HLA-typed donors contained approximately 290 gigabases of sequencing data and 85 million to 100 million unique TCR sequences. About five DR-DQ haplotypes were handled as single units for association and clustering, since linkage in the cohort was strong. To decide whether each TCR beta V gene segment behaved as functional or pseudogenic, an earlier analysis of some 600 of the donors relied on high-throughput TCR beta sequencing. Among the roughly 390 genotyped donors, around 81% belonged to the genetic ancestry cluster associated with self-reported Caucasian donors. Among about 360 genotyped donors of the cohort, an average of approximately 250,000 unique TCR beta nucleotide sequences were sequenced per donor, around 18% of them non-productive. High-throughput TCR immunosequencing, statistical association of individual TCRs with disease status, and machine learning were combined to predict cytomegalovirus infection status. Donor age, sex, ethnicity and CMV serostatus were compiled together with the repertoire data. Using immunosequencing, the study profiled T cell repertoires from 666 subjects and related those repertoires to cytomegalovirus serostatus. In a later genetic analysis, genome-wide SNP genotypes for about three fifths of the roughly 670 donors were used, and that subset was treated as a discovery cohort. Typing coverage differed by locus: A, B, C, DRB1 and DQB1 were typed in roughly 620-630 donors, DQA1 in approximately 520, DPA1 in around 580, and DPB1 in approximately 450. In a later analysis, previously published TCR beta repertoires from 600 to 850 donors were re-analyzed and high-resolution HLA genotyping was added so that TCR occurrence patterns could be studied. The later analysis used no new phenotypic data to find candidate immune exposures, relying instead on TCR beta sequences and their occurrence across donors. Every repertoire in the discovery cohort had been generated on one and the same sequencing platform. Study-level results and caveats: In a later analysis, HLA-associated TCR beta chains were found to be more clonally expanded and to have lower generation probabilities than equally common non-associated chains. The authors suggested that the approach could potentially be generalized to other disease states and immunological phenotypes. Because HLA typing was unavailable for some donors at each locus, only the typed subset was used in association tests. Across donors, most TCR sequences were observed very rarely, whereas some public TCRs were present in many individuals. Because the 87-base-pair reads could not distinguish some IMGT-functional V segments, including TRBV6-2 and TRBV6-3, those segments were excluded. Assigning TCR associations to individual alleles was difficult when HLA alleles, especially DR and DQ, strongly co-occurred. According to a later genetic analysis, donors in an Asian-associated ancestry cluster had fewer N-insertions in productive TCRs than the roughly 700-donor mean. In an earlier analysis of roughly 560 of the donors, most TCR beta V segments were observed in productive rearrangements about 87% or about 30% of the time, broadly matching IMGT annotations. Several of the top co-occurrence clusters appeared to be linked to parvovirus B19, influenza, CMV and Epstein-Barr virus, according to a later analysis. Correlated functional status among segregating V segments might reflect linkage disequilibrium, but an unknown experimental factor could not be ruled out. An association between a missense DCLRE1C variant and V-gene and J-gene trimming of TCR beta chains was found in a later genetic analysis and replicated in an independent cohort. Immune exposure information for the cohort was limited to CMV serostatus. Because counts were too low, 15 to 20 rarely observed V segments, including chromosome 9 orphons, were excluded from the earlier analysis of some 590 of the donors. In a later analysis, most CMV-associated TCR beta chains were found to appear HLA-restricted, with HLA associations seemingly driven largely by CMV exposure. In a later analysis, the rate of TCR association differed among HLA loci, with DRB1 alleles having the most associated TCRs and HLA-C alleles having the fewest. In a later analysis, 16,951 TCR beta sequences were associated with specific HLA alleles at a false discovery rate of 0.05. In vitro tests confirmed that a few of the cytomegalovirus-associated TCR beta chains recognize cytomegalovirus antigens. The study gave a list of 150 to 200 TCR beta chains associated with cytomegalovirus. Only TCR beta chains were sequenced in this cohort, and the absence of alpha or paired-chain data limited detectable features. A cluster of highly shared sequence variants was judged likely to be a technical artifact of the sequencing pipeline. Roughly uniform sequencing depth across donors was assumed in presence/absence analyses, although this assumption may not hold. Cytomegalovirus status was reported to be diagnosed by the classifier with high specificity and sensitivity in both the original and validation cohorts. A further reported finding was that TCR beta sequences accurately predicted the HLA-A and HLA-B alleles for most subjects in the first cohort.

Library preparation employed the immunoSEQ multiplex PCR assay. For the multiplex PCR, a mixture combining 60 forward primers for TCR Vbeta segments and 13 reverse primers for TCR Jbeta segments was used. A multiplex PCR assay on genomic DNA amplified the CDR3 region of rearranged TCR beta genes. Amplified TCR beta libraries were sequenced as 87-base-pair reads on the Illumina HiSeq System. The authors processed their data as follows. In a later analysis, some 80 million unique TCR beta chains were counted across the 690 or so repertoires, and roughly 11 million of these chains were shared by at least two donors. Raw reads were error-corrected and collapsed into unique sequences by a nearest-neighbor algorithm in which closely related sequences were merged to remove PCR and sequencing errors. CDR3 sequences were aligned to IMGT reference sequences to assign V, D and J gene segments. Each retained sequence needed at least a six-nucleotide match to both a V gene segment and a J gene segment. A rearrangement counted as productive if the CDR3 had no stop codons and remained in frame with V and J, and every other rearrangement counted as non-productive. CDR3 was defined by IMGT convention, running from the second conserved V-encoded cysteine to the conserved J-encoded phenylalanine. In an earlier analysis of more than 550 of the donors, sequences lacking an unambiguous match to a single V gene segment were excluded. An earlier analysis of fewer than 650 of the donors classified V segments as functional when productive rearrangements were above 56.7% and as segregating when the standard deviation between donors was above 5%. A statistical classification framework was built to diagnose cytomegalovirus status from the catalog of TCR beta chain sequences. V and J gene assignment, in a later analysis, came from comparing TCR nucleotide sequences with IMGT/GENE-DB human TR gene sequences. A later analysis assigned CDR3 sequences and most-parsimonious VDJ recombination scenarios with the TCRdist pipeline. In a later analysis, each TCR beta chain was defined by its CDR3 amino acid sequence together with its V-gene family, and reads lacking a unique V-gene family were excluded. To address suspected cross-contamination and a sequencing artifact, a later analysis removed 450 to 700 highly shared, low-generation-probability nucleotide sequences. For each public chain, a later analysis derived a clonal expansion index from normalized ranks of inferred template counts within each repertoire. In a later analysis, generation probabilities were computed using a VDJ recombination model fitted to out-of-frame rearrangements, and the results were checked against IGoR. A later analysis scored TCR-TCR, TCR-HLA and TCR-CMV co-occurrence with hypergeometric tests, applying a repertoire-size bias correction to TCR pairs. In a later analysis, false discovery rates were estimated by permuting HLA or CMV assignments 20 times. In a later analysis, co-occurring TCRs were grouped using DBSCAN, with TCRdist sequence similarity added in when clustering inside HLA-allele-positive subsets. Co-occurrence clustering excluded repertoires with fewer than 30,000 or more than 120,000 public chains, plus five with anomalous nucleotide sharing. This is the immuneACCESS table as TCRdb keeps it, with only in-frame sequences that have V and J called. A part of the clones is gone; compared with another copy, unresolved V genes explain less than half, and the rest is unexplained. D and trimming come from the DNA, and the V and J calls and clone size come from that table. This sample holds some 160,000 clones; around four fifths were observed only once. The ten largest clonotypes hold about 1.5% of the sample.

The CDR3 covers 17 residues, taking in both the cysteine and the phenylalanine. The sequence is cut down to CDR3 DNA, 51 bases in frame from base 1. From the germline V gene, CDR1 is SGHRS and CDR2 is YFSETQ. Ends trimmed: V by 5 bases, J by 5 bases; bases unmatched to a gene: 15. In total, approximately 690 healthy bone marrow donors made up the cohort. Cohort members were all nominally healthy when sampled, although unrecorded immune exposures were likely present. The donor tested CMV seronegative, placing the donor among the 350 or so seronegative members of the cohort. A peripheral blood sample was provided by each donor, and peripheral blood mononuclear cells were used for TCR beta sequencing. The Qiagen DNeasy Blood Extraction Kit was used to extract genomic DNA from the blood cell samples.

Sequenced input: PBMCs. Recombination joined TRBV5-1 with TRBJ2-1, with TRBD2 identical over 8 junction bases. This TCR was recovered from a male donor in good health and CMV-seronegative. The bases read TGCGCCAGCAGAAGGGGTAGCGGGGACCAGGGTAACAATGAGCAGTTCTTC. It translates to CASRRGSGDQGNNEQFF. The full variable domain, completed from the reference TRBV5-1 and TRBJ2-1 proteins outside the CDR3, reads KAGVTQTPRYLIKTRGQQVTLSCSPISGHRSVSWYQQTPGQGLQFLFEYFSETQRNKGNFPGRFSGRQFSNSRSEMNVSTLELGDSALYLCASRRGSGDQGNNEQFFGPGTRLTVL.